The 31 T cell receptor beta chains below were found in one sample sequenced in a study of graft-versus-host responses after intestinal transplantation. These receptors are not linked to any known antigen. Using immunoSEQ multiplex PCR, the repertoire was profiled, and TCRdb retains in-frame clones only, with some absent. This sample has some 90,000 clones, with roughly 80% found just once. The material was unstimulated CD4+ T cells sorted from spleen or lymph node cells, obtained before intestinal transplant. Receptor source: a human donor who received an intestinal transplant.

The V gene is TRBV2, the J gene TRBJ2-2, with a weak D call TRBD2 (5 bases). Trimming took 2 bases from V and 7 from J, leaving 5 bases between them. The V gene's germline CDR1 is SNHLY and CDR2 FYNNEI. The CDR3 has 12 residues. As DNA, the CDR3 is TGTGCCAGCAGTGAACGGGGCGGGGAGCTGTTTTTT. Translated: CASSERGGELFF.

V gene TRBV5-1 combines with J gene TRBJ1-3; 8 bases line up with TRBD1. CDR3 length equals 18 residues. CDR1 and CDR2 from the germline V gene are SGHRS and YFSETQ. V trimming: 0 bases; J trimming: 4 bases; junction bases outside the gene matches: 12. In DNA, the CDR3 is TGCGCCAGCAGCTTGGTTGCTCACAGGGGGTTATCCGGAAACACCATATATTTT. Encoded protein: CASSLVAHRGLSGNTIYF.

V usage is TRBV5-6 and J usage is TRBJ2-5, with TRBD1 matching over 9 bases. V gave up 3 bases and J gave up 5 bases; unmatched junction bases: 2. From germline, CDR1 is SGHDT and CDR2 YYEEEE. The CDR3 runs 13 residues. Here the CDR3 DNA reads TGTGCCAGCAGCTCGGACAGGGGTGAGACCCAGTACTTC. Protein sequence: CASSSDRGETQYF.

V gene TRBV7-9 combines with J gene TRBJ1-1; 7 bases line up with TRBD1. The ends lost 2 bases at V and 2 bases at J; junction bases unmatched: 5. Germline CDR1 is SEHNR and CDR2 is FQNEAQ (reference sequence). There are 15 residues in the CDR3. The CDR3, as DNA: TGTGCCAGCAGCTTACGGGTAGGGGGCAACACTGAAGCTTTCTTT. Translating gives CASSLRVGGNTEAFF. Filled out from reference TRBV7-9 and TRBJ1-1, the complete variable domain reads DTGVSQNPRHKITKRGQNVTFRCDPISEHNRLYWYRQTLGQGPEFLTYFQNEAQLEKSRLLSDRFSAERPKGSFSTLEIQRTEQGDSAMYLCASSLRVGGNTEAFFGQGTRLTVV.

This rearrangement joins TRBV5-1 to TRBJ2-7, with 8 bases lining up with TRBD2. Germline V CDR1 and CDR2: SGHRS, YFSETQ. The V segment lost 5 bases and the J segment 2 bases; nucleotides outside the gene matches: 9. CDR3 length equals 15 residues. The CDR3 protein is CASRPIAGSAYEQYF. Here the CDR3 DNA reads TGCGCCAGCAGACCCATAGCGGGAAGCGCCTACGAGCAGTACTTC.

CDR3 DNA sequence: TGTGCCAGCAGCTTGGAGCGGATACGACTTGGTGAGCAGTTCTTC. Translated: CASSLERIRLGEQFF. The genes are TRBV5-4 and TRBJ2-1; D is perhaps TRBD2 (5 bases). Trimming removed 0 bases at V and 9 bases at J, with 16 bases between. The CDR3 runs to 15 residues. The germline V gene has CDR1 SGHNT and CDR2 YYREEE (reference sequence). The full variable domain, with the rest looked up from reference TRBV5-4 and TRBJ2-1, is ETGVTQSPTHLIKTRGQQVTLRCSSQSGHNTVSWYQQALGQGPQFIFQYYREEENGRGNFPPRFSGLQFPNYSSELNVNALELDDSALYLCASSLERIRLGEQFFGPGTRLTVL.

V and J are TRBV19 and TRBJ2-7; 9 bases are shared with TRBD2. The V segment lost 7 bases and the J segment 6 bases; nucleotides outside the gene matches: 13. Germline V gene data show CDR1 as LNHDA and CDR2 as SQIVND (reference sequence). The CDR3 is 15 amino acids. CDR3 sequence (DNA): TGTGCCAGTACCCGTGGGACTAGCTGGCCCTGCGAGCAGTACTTC. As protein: CASTRGTSWPCEQYF.

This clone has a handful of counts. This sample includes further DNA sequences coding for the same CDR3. DNA for the CDR3: TGTGCCAGCAGTTTGGGACAGAACTATGGCTACACCTTC. Its protein is CASSLGQNYGYTF. The rearrangement joins TRBV28 to TRBJ1-2, with 7 bases matching TRBD1. Germline lookup yields CDR1 MDHEN and CDR2 SYDVKM. This CDR3 is 13 amino acids long. Trimming at V came to 3 bases and at J to 2 bases, leaving 0 bases not matched to a gene.

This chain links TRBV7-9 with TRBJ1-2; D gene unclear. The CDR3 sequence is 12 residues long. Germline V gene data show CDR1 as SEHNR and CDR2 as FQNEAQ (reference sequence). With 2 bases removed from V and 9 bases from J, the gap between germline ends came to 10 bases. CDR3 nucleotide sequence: TGTGCCAGCAGCTTACCGGGAGTCAGCTACACCTTC. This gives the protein CASSLPGVSYTF.

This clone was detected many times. The CDR3 DNA sequence: TGCGCCAGCAGCTTGCCGACAGGCACAGATACGCAGTATTTT. Amino acids: CASSLPTGTDTQYF. The rearrangement links TRBV5-1 to TRBJ2-3, with TRBD1 as a possible D gene (5 bases). Germline V gene sequence: CDR1 SGHRS, CDR2 YFSETQ. This CDR3 has 14 amino acids. V dropped 1 base and J dropped 1 base, with 7 bases sitting between them.

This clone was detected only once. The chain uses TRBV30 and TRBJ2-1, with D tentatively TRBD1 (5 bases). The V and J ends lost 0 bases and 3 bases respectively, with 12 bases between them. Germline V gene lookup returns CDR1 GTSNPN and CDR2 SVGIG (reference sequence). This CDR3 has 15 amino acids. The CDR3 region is CAWSVPGRGYNEQFF. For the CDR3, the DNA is TGTGCCTGGAGTGTACCCGGAAGGGGCTACAATGAGCAGTTCTTC. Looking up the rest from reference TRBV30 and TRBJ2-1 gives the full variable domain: SQTIHQWPATLVQPVGSPLSLECTVEGTSNPNLYWYRQAAGRGLQLLFYSVGIGQISSEVPQNLSASRPQDRQFILSSKKLLLSDSGFYLCAWSVPGRGYNEQFFGPGTRLTVL.

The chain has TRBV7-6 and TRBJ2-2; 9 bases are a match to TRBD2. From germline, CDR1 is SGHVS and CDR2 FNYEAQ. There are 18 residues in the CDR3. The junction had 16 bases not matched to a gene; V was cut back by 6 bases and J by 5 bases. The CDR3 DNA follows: TGTGCCAGCAGTTCCAGGGGTAGCGGGGGCCCTGGGACCGGGGAGCTGTTTTTT. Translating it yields CASSSRGSGGPGTGELFF. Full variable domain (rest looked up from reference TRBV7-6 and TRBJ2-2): GAGVSQSPRYKVTKRGQDVALRCDPISGHVSLYWYRQALGQGPEFLTYFNYEAQQDKSGLPNDRFSAERPEGSISTLTIQRTEQRDSAMYRCASSSRGSGGPGTGELFFGEGSRLTVL.

DNA for the CDR3: TGTGCCAGCAAAATGGGGGCGGCGTCCTACGAGCAGTACTTC. This gives the protein CASKMGAASYEQYF. This chain connects TRBV2 to TRBJ2-7, with D maybe TRBD1 (6 bases). This CDR3 has 14 residues. Germline loops: CDR1 SNHLY, CDR2 FYNNEI. V was shortened by 7 bases and J by 1 base, with 14 bases between the two germline ends.

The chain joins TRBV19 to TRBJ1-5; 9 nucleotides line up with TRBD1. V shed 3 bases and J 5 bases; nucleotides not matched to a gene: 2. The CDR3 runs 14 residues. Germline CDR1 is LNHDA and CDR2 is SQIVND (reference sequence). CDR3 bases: TGTGCCAGTAGTATTGACAGGGGGTATCAGCCCCAGCATTTT. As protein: CASSIDRGYQPQHF.

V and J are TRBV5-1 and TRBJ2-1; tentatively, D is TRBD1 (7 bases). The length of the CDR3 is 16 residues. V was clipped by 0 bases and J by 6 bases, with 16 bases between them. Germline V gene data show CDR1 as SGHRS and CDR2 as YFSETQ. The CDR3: CASSLGPRGVGNEQFF. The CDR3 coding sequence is TGCGCCAGCAGCTTGGGCCCCAGGGGGGTAGGCAATGAGCAGTTCTTC.

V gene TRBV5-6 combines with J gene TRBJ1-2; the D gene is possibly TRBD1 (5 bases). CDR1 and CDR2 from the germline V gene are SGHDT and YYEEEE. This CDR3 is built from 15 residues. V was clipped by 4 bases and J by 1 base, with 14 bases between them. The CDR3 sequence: CASSLIKTVNYGYTF. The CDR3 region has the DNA TGTGCCAGCAGCCTAATAAAGACAGTTAACTATGGCTACACCTTC.

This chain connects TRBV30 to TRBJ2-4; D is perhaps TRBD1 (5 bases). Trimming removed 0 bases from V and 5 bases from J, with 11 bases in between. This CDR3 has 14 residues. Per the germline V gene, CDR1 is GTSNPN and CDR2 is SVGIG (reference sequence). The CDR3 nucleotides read TGTGCCTGGAGTGTACCCCAGGGCCAAAACATTCAGTACTTC. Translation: CAWSVPQGQNIQYF. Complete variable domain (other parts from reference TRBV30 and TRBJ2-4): SQTIHQWPATLVQPVGSPLSLECTVEGTSNPNLYWYRQAAGRGLQLLFYSVGIGQISSEVPQNLSASRPQDRQFILSSKKLLLSDSGFYLCAWSVPQGQNIQYFGAGTRLSVL.

The CDR3 DNA sequence: TGTGCCAGCAGCATCCCTCCGGGACAGGGGGCGAACACCGGGGAGCTGTTTTTT. Residues: CASSIPPGQGANTGELFF. The genes are TRBV7-8 and TRBJ2-2; 11 bases match TRBD1. Trimming at V came to 5 bases and at J to 0 bases, leaving 8 bases not matched to a gene. CDR1 is SGHVS and CDR2 is FQNEAQ in the germline V gene. CDR3 length: 18 residues.

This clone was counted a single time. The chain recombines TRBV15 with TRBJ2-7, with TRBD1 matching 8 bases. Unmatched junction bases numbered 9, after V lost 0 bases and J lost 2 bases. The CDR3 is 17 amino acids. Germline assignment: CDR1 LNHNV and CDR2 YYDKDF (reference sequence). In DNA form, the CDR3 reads TGTGCCACCAGCAGAGATAAGGGGTGGACAGGGACCTACGAGCAGTACTTC. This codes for CATSRDKGWTGTYEQYF.

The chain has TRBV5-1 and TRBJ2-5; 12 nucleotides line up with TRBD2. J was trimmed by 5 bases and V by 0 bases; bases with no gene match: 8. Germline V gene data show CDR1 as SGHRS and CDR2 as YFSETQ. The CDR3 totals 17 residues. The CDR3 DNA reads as TGCGCCAGCAGCTTGGGGACCTCTCTAGCGGGAGGGGAGACCCAGTACTTC. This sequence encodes CASSLGTSLAGGETQYF.

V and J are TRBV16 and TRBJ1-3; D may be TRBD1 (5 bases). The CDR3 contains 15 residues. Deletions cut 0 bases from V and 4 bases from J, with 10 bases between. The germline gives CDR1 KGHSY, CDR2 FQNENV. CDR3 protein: CASSQSSTGGNTIYF. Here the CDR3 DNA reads TGTGCCAGCAGCCAATCCTCCACAGGAGGAAACACCATATATTTT.

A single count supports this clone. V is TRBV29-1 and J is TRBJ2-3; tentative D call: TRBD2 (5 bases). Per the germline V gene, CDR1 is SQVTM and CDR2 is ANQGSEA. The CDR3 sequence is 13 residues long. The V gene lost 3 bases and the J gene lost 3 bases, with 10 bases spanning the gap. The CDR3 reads CSVDEGWTDTQYF. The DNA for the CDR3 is TGCAGCGTTGATGAGGGCTGGACAGATACGCAGTATTTT.

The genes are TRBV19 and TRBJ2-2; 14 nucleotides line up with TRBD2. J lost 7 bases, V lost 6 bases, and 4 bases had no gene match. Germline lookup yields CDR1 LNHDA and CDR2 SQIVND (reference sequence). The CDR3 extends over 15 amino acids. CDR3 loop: CASRWGTSGSGELFF. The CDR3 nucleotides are TGTGCCAGTAGATGGGGGACTAGCGGGAGCGGGGAGCTGTTTTTT.

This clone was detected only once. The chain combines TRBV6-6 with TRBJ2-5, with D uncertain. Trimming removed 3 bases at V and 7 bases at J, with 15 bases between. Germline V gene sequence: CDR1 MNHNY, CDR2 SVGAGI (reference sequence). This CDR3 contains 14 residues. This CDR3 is CASSYVVTPGTQYF. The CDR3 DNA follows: TGTGCCAGCAGTTATGTAGTGACGCCGGGGACCCAGTACTTC.

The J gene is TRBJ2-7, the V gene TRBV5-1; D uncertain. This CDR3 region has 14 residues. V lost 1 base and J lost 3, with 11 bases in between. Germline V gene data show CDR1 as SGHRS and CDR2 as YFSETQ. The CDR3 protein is CASSLQPGFYEQYF. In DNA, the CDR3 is TGCGCCAGCAGCTTGCAGCCCGGGTTCTACGAGCAGTACTTC.

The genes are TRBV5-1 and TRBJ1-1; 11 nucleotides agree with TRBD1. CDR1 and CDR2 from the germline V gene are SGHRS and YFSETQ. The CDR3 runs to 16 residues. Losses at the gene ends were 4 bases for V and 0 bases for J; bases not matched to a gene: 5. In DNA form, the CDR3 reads TGCGCCAGCAGCCTAGGGACAGGGGGGATGAACACTGAAGCTTTCTTT. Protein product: CASSLGTGGMNTEAFF.

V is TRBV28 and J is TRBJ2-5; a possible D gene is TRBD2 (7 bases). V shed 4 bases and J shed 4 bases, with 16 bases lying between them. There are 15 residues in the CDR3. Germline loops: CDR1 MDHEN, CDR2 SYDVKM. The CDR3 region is CASSWGGPIGETQYF. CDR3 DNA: TGTGCCAGCAGTTGGGGGGGCCCTATCGGAGAGACCCAGTACTTC.

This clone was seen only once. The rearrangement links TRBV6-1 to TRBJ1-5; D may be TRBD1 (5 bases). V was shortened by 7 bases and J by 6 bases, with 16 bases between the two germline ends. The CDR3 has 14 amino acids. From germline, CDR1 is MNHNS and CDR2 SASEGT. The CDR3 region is CASTPVREVQPQHF. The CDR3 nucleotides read TGTGCCAGCACCCCGGTCAGGGAGGTTCAGCCCCAGCATTTT.

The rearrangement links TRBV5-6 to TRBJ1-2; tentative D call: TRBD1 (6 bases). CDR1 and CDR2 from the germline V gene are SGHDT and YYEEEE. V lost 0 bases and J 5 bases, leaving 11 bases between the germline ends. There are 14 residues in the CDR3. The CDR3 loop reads CASSLAGALYGYTF. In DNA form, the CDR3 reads TGTGCCAGCAGCTTGGCAGGGGCGCTATATGGCTACACCTTC.

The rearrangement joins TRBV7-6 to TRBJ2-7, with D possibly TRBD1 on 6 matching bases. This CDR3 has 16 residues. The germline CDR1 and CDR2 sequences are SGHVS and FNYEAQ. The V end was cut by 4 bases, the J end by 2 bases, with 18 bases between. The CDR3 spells CASSSPTGEGAYEQYF. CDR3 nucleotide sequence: TGTGCCAGCAGCTCCCCGACAGGCGAAGGGGCCTACGAGCAGTACTTC. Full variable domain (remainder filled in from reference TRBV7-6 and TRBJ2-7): GAGVSQSPRYKVTKRGQDVALRCDPISGHVSLYWYRQALGQGPEFLTYFNYEAQQDKSGLPNDRFSAERPEGSISTLTIQRTEQRDSAMYRCASSSPTGEGAYEQYFGPGTRLTVT.

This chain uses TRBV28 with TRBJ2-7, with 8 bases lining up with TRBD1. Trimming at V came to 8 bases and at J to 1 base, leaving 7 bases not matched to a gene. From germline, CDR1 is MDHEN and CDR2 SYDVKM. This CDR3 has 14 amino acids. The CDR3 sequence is CASAGTGSSYEQYF. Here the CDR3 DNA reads TGTGCCAGCGCAGGGACAGGCTCTTCCTACGAGCAGTACTTC.